This T cell receptor beta chain was obtained from a study of follicular helper T cells after annual influenza vaccination. Turning to the study itself: Some donors were sampled over the 2013-2014, 2014-2015 and 2015-2016 vaccinations.

Described time point: 2015-2016 season, 7 days after influenza vaccination. ICOS+CD38+ and ICOS-CD38- fractions were sorted from non-naive CD4+CXCR5+PD-1+ cells. Using immunoSEQ multiplex PCR, the repertoire was profiled, and TCRdb retains in-frame clones only, with some absent. The data contain 5,700 or so clones, approximately 81% of them singletons. The material was CXCR5+ CD38- circulating T follicular helper cells from blood, obtained 7 days after influenza vaccination. As to subset: circulating Tfh, non-naive CD4+CXCR5+PD-1+ (ICOS+CD38+ or ICOS-CD38-). The receptor comes from an adult who received the influenza vaccine.

The CDR3 reads CASSYPSGGVYEQFF. The CDR3 DNA reads as TGTGCCAGCAGTTACCCTAGCGGGGGGGTCTATGAGCAGTTCTTC. This chain joins TRBV6-5 and TRBJ2-1; 12 bases agree with TRBD2. CDR1 MNHEY and CDR2 SVGAGI come from the germline V gene. CDR3 length: 15 amino acids. J gave up 8 bases and V 2 bases, and 4 bases lay outside the gene matches.